A single sample gave rise to the 18 T cell receptor beta chains below, sequenced in a study of T cells in Graves' hyperthyroidism and ophthalmopathy. What was amplified from RNA transcripts were TCR beta CDR3 regions. In the first-round RT-PCR of the TCR CDR3, the HTBI primer set was used. TCRdb reprocessed the multiplex PCR reads via MiXCR and lists one record per CDR3 protein. The table records a few hundred thousand distinct CDR3 sequences, about a sixth of them present only once. Input material: blood. The receptors derive from a woman aged 18-35 years with Graves' hyperthyroidism that later progressed to Graves' ophthalmopathy.

This clonotype was observed many times. The chain couples TRBV28 to TRBJ2-4; 10 nucleotides align to TRBD1. In germline, CDR1 is MDHEN, CDR2 SYDVKM. V gave up 6 bases and J gave up 3 bases; unmatched junction bases: 5. This CDR3 comprises 15 residues. CDR3 nucleotide sequence: TGTGCCAGCAGCCGGGACAGGGGAGGCAAAAACATTCAGTACTTC. It encodes CASSRDRGGKNIQYF.

The chain joins TRBV5-1 to TRBJ2-6; a possible D gene is TRBD2 (5 bases). V shed 8 bases and J shed 4 bases, with 16 bases lying between them. Germline CDR1 and CDR2: SGHRS and YFSETQ. The CDR3 length is 15 residues. The CDR3 here is CASDRGDSGANVLTF. CDR3 nucleotides: TGCGCCAGTGACCGGGGAGACTCGGGGGCCAACGTCCTGACTTTC.

This clonotype appeared many times. The chain has TRBV29-1 and TRBJ2-5; tentative D call: TRBD2 (6 bases). This CDR3 is built from 12 residues. The ends were cut back, 7 bases at V and 1 base at J, with 10 bases in the middle. Germline CDR1 is SQVTM and CDR2 is ANQGSEA. For the CDR3, the DNA is TGCAGCGCCGGACTACCCCAAGAGACCCAGTACTTC. Its translation is CSAGLPQETQYF.

There are many counts of this clonotype. For the CDR3, the DNA is TGTGCCAGCAGTTGGGGAACTATGACAGGGGTCTACGAGCAGTACTTC. Amino acids: CASSWGTMTGVYEQYF. The J gene is TRBJ2-7, the V gene TRBV28; TRBD1 agrees at 8 bases. CDR1 and CDR2 (germline): MDHEN, SYDVKM. The CDR3 runs 16 residues. With 4 bases clipped from V and 3 bases from J, the junction kept 11 bases outside the gene matches.

The chain joins TRBV28 to TRBJ2-7, with D uncertain. The CDR3 spans 14 residues. Trimming shortened V by 6 bases and J by 7 bases, and 19 bases separated the two germline ends. Germline V lookup: CDR1 MDHEN, CDR2 SYDVKM. CDR3 residues: CASSQVGLPREQYF. DNA of the CDR3: TGTGCCAGCAGCCAGGTCGGGCTCCCGCGGGAGCAGTACTTC.

The CDR3 loop reads CASRSGGDLTDTQYF. The CDR3, as DNA: TGTGCCAGTAGGTCGGGGGGGGATCTCACAGATACGCAGTATTTT. The genes are TRBV19 and TRBJ2-3; 8 positions agree with TRBD2. Germline V gene data show CDR1 as LNHDA and CDR2 as SQIVND (reference sequence). The CDR3 sequence is 15 residues long. With V trimmed by 6 bases and J by 2 bases, 7 bases remained unmatched.

This clonotype has a count of ten or more. The chain employs TRBV28 and TRBJ2-3; perhaps TRBD2 as D (5 bases). V shed 7 bases and J shed 6 bases, with 17 bases lying between them. Germline CDR1 MDHEN, CDR2 SYDVKM. CDR3 length equals 14 residues. The CDR3 nucleotides are TGTGCCAGCACCCGCCCGCGGGCGGCCGATACGCAGTATTTT. Residues: CASTRPRAADTQYF.

The chain carries TRBV29-1 and TRBJ2-7; possible D gene TRBD2, 5 bases. The germline gives CDR1 SQVTM, CDR2 ANQGSEA. The CDR3 spans 13 residues. V was clipped by 5 bases and J by 3 bases, with 14 bases between them. CDR3: CSVFVGAHYEQYF. Written as DNA, the CDR3 is TGCAGCGTTTTTGTGGGAGCTCACTACGAGCAGTACTTC.

The chain recombines TRBV9 with TRBJ2-3; D possibly uses TRBD1 or TRBD2 (5 bases each). Germline loops: CDR1 SGDLS, CDR2 YYNGEE. Trimming shortened V by 0 bases and J by 3 bases, and 11 bases separated the two germline ends. This CDR3 is 15 amino acids long. The CDR3 DNA reads as TGTGCCAGCAGCGTAGCTGGGACGAGGACAGATACGCAGTATTTT. It is translated as CASSVAGTRTDTQYF.

At least ten counts were recorded for this clonotype. The genes are TRBV27 and TRBJ1-2; 7 nucleotides align to TRBD1. V lost 6 bases and J lost 6; bases outside the gene matches: 7. This CDR3 has 13 amino acids. Germline V lookup: CDR1 MNHEY, CDR2 SMNVEV (reference sequence). CDR3 protein: CASRRRQGHGYTF. The CDR3 DNA is TGTGCCAGCAGGCGAAGACAGGGACATGGCTACACCTTC.

This clonotype was seen ten or more times. The J gene is TRBJ2-7, the V gene TRBV12-3 or TRBV12-4, with D perhaps given as TRBD1 or TRBD2 (5 bases each). This CDR3 region has 11 residues. Trimming shortened V by 7 bases and J by 9 bases, and 13 bases separated the two germline ends. The CDR3 protein is CASTEGQLQYF. The CDR3 coding sequence is TGTGCCAGCACCGAGGGGCAGTTGCAGTACTTC.

The V call is TRBV12-5, the J call TRBJ2-6, with TRBD1 matching 9 bases. The CDR3 has 18 amino acids. Germline CDR1 LGHNT, CDR2 FRNRAP. Unmatched junction bases numbered 3, after V lost 0 bases and J lost 0 bases. The CDR3 DNA reads as TGTGCTAGTGGTTTGGTACGGGACAGGGTCTCTGGGGCCAACGTCCTGACTTTC. Translating gives CASGLVRDRVSGANVLTF.

The table lists this clonotype with a few counts. The CDR3 DNA reads TGTGCCAGCAGCCACCCGGGAGGCGGGGGAGCCAAAAACATTCAGTACTTC. Protein sequence: CASSHPGGGGAKNIQYF. This chain uses TRBV3-1 with TRBJ2-4; 7 bases are shared with TRBD2. This CDR3 region has 17 residues. V gave up 3 bases and J gave up 0 bases; unmatched junction bases: 8. Germline CDR1 LGHDT, CDR2 YNNKEL (reference sequence). Full variable domain (rest looked up from reference TRBV3-1 and TRBJ2-4): DTAVSQTPKYLVTQMGNDKSIKCEQNLGHDTMYWYKQDSKKFLKIMFSYNNKELIINETVPNRFSPKSPDKAHLNLHINSLELGDSAVYFCASSHPGGGGAKNIQYFGAGTRLSVL.

The chain has TRBV29-1 and TRBJ2-5; no clear D. CDR1 and CDR2 from the germline V gene are SQVTM and ANQGSEA. The germline V and J ends were trimmed by 0 bases and 5 bases, with 16 bases remaining between them. This CDR3 contains 15 residues. CDR3 region: CSVEDPLLLAETQYF. CDR3 nucleotide sequence: TGCAGCGTTGAAGATCCTCTCCTGCTGGCGGAGACCCAGTACTTC.

This clonotype has at least ten counts. The V and J genes are TRBV6-2 or TRBV6-3 and TRBJ1-5; TRBD1 matches at 8 bases. V lost 2 bases and J lost 4; bases outside the gene matches: 4. The CDR3 spans 15 residues. CDR1 is MNHEY, CDR2 SVGEGT, per germline. The CDR3 reads CASSYTGTGNQPQHF. As DNA, the CDR3 is TGTGCCAGCAGTTACACCGGGACAGGAAATCAGCCCCAGCATTTT.

Regarding this clonotype: A much more abundant neighbour one base away suggests this may be a read error. V is TRBV20-1 and J is TRBJ1-2; D is undetermined. CDR1 is DFQATT and CDR2 is SNEGSKA in the germline V gene (reference sequence). V lost 2 bases and J 7 bases, leaving 11 bases between the germline ends. The CDR3 consists of 12 residues. In nucleotides, the CDR3 is TGCAGTGCTAGAACGGACGGGGTTGGCTACACCTTC. Amino acids: CSARTDGVGYTF.

Many counts were recorded for this clonotype. The chain couples TRBV28 to TRBJ1-5; D unclear. This CDR3 comprises 14 residues. The germline V gene has CDR1 MDHEN and CDR2 SYDVKM. The ends were cut back, 3 bases at V and 11 bases at J, with 17 bases in the middle. This CDR3 reads CASSFVAVIGAQHF. CDR3 bases: TGTGCCAGCAGTTTCGTTGCGGTCATCGGGGCCCAGCATTTT.

The rearrangement links TRBV20-1 to TRBJ2-2; 12 positions match TRBD1. Germline assignment: CDR1 DFQATT and CDR2 SNEGSKA (reference sequence). The CDR3 length is 18 residues. V trimming: 1 base; J trimming: 4 bases; junction bases outside the gene matches: 10. The CDR3 coding sequence is TGCAGTGCTAGAGGGCACGGGACAGGGGGCTGGGGCACCGGGGAGCTGTTTTTT. Its translation is CSARGHGTGGWGTGELFF.